Sequencing of this T cell receptor beta chain was carried out in a study of HIV-infected patients and healthy controls. Each CDR3 protein is one row after TCRdb ran MiXCR on the 5' RACE reads. The sample records 15,000 to 20,000 distinct CDR3 sequences, less than 20% being singletons. There are many counts of this clonotype. The germline V gene encodes CDR1 DFQATT and CDR2 SNEGSKA (reference sequence). Trimming shortened V by 8 bases and J by 4 bases, and 17 bases separated the two germline ends. This CDR3 is built from 13 residues. The V call is TRBV20-1, the J call TRBJ1-2; D is unclear. The sequenced sample consisted of CD8+ T cells from blood. This TCR was recovered from a human donor in good health. The CDR3 loop is CSSDPSSAYGYTF. CDR3 in DNA: TGCAGTTCCGACCCCTCTTCTGCCTATGGCTACACCTTC.